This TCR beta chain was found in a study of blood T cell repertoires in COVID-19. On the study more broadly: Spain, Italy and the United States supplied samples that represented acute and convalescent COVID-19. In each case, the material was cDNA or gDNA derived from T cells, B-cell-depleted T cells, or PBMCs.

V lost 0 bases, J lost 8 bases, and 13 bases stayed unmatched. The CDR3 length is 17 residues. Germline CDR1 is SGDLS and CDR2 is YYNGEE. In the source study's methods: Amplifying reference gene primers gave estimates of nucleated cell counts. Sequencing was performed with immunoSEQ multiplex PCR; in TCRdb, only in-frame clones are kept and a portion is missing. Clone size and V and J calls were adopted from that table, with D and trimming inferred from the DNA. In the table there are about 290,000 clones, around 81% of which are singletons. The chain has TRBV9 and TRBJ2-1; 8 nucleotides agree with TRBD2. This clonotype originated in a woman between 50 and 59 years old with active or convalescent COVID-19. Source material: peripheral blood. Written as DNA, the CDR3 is TGTGCCAGCAGCGTAGACCCCCAAGCGGGAGTACAAGATGAGCAGTTCTTC. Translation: CASSVDPQAGVQDEQFF.